This T cell receptor (beta chain) was recovered during a study of T cell responses to AZD1222 COVID-19 vaccine. The V gene's germline CDR1 is LNHDA and CDR2 SQIVND (reference sequence). This CDR3 is 17 amino acids long. The V segment lost 5 bases and the J segment 0 bases; nucleotides outside the gene matches: 10. Sequencing was performed with immunoSEQ multiplex PCR; in TCRdb, only in-frame clones are kept and a portion is missing. The sample lists approximately 300,000 clones; about 94% were seen once. Points from the study as a whole: Females made up more of the donors, who were largely white British, and clonal diversity may have come out too low.

About this clone: Its antigen is not known.

The source was peripheral blood, collected 28 days after the second AZD1222 dose. This TCR was sampled from an adult who received the AZD1222 COVID-19 vaccine. V gene TRBV19 combines with J gene TRBJ1-2; TRBD1 matches at 9 bases. The CDR3 loop reads CASSPNSGQGTNYGYTF. The DNA of the CDR3 is TGTGCCAGTAGTCCCAACTCGGGACAGGGAACTAACTATGGCTACACCTTC.